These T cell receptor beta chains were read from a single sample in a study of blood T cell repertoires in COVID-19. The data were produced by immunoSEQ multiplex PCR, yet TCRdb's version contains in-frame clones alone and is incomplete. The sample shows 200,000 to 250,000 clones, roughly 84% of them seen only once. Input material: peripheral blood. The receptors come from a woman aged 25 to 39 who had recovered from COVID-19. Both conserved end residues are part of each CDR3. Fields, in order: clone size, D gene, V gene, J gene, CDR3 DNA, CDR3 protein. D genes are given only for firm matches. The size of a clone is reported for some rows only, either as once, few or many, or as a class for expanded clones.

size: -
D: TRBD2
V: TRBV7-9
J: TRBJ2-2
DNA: TGTGCCAGCAGCTCCCCGACTAGCGGGAGGGTGAACACCGGGGAGCTGTTTTTT
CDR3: CASSSPTSGRVNTGELFF

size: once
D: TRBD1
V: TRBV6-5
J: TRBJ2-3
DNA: TGTGCCAGCAGTAGGACAGGGGGCGAGACAGATACGCAGTATTTT
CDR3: CASSRTGGETDTQYF

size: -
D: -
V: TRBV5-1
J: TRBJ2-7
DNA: TGCGCCAGCAGCTACTTGCAGGACTCCTACGAGCAGTACTTC
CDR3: CASSYLQDSYEQYF

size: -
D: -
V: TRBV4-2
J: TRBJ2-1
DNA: TGTGCCAGCAGCCAGTACTACAATGAGCAGTTCTTC
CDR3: CASSQYYNEQFF

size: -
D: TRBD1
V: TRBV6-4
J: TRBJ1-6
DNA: TGTGCCAGCAAGCAGGGGGAAGATAATTCACCCCTCCACTTT
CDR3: CASKQGEDNSPLHF

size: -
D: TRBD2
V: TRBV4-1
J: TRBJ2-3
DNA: TGCGCCAGCAGCCTCTCGGCGAGCGGGACTATCACAGATACGCAGTATTTT
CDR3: CASSLSASGTITDTQYF

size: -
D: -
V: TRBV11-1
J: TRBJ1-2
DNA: TGTGCCAGCAGCTTAAGCTATGACTATGGCTACACCTTC
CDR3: CASSLSYDYGYTF

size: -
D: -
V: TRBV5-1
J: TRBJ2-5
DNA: TGCGCCAGCAGCTTGGTGGGACTGGATCAAGAGACCCAGTACTTC
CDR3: CASSLVGLDQETQYF

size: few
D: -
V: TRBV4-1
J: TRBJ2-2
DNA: TGCGCCAGCAGCCAAGACGGCGGGACGAACACCGGGGAGCTGTTTTTT
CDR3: CASSQDGGTNTGELFF

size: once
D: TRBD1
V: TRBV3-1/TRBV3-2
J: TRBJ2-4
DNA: TGTGCCAGCAGCCTCCTGAACAGGGGACAGGGCGCCGCCTGGGCCAAAAACATTCAGTACTTC
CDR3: CASSLLNRGQGAAWAKNIQYF

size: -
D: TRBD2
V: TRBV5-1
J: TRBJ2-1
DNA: TGCGCCAGCAGCTTCTCTGGGACTAGCGGGAGAAATGAGCAGTTCTTC
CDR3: CASSFSGTSGRNEQFF

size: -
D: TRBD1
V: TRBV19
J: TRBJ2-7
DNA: TGTGCCAGTAGTTCCACGGCCTCACAGGGGGCCTACGAGCAGTACTTC
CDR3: CASSSTASQGAYEQYF

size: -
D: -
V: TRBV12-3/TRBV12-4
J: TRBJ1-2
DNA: TGTGCCAGCAGTTTAACGGGTAACTATGGCTACACCTTC
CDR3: CASSLTGNYGYTF

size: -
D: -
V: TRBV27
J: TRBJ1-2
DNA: TGTGCCAGCAGGCGAGGACAGTTCTATGGCTACACCTTC
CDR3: CASRRGQFYGYTF

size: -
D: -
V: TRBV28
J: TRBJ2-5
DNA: TGTGCCAGCAGGCCAGGGGGGGAGACCCAGTACTTC
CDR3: CASRPGGETQYF

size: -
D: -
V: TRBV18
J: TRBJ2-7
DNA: TGTGCCAGCTCACCAGGACAGAGCTCCTACGAGCAGTACTTC
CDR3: CASSPGQSSYEQYF

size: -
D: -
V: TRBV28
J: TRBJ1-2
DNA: TGTGCCAGCAGGGTCGACAGTAACTATGGCTACACCTTC
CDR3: CASRVDSNYGYTF

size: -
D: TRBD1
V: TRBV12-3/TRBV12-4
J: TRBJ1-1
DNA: TGTGCCAGCAGTTTACAGGGGGACACTGAAGCTTTCTTT
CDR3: CASSLQGDTEAFF

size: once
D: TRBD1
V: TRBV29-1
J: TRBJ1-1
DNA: TGCAGCGTACGACAGGGCATAGCTGAAGCTTTCTTT
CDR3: CSVRQGIAEAFF

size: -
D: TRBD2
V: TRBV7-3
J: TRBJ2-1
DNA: TGTGCCAGCAGCGAAATAGCGGGGAATCACAATGAGCAGTTCTTC
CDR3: CASSEIAGNHNEQFF

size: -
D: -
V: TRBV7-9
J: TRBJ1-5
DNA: TGTGCCAGCAGTACGCCGACGGAGGCCCAGCATTTT
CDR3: CASSTPTEAQHF

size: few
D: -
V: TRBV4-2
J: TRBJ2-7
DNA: TGTGCCAGCAGCCAAGATCTCCACGAGCAGTACTTC
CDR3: CASSQDLHEQYF

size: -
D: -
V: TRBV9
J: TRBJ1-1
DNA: TGTGCCAGCAGCGGGACAGCATCGAGGTCTGAAGCTTTCTTT
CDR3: CASSGTASRSEAFF

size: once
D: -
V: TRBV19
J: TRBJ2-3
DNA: TGTGCCAGTAGTCCCCGGGGGGCCTCTACGCAGTATTTT
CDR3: CASSPRGASTQYF

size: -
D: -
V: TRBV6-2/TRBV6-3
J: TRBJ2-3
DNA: TGTGCCAGCAGTCTTACAGGGAGAGTCACAGATACGCAGTATTTT
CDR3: CASSLTGRVTDTQYF

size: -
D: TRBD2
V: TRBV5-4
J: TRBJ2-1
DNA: TGTGCCAGCAGCGGGACTAGCGGGATGAGCTCCTACAATGAGCAGTTCTTC
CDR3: CASSGTSGMSSYNEQFF